The next 22 T cell receptor beta chains were all read from a single sample in a study of T cell clonality in common variable immunodeficiency. Sequencing used immunoSEQ multiplex PCR; TCRdb keeps in-frame clones, though not all of them. This sample has tens of thousands of clones and no singletons, with 0.95% in the ten largest. Sequencing was done on a sample of peripheral blood mononuclear cells. These receptors were collected from a person aged 18-69 years in good health.

Ten or more counts support this clone. The read ends 3 residues early relative to the CDR3; the germline J gene fills the gap. The rearrangement links TRBV7-9 to TRBJ2-7, with a possible D match to TRBD2 (5 bases). The CDR3 sequence is 15 residues long. The germline CDR1 and CDR2 sequences are SEHNR and FQNEAQ (reference sequence). V was pared by 3 bases and J by 4 bases, with 16 bases between. This chain's CDR3 is CASSFGVAVGYEQYF. CDR3 DNA (partial): TGTGCCAGCAGCTTCGGGGTTGCGGTTGGTTACGAG.

This clone was counted at least ten times. The read ends 3 residues early relative to the CDR3; the germline J gene fills the gap. The chain couples TRBV19 to TRBJ2-7, with no clear D. Germline CDR1 reads LNHDA; CDR2 reads SQIVND (reference sequence). The CDR3 sequence is 16 residues long. V lost 2 bases, J lost 3 bases, and 17 bases lay in between. CDR3 in amino acids: CASSITLVSRIYEQYF. The covered CDR3 bases are TGTGCCAGTAGTATAACCCTTGTGAGCAGGATCTACGAG.

This clone was counted many times. The read terminates 3 residues ahead of where the CDR3 ends, so the germline J gene completes it. The chain combines TRBV5-1 with TRBJ2-2, with D perhaps TRBD1 (6 bases). The CDR3 totals 17 residues. V shed 0 bases and J shed 2 bases, with 14 bases lying between them. Germline V lookup: CDR1 SGHRS, CDR2 YFSETQ. The CDR3 reads CASSLATGPDNTGELFF. CDR3 bases read: TGCGCCAGCAGCTTGGCTACAGGGCCCGATAACACCGGGGAG.

This clone was observed at least ten times. With the read ending 3 residues before the CDR3 end, the germline J gene is used to fill in that end. The rearrangement joins TRBV5-1 to TRBJ2-3; 8 bases line up with TRBD2. CDR1 SGHRS and CDR2 YFSETQ come from the germline V gene. Trimming at V came to 0 bases and at J to 4 bases, leaving 10 bases not matched to a gene. This CDR3 spans 17 amino acids. The sequenced CDR3 bases are TGCGCCAGCAGCTTGGGGGGGACTAGTACATTCCCAGATACG. Its protein is CASSLGGTSTFPDT. In full, the CDR3 is CASSLGGTSTFPDTQYF.

This clone showed up many times. The CDR3 is cut off 3 residues early in the read; its end comes from the germline J gene. V is TRBV15 and J is TRBJ1-5; D is unresolved. V was pared by 4 bases and J by 2 bases, with 9 bases between. From germline, CDR1 is LNHNV and CDR2 YYDKDF (reference sequence). The CDR3 contains 14 residues. CDR3: CATSNAGGNQPQHF. The part of the CDR3 DNA that was read is TGTGCCACCAGCAATGCCGGGGGCAATCAGCCC.

This clone was seen many times. Read coverage stops 3 residues before the CDR3 terminus; the germline J gene supplies the remainder. This chain links TRBV19 with TRBJ1-1; 7 bases align to TRBD1. The CDR3 covers 17 residues. In germline, CDR1 is LNHDA, CDR2 SQIVND (reference sequence). The trim removed 7 bases at V and 0 bases at J, leaving 14 bases unmatched. CDR3: CASTPTGYRGMNTEAFF. Incomplete CDR3 DNA: TGTGCCAGTACCCCTACGGGATACAGGGGAATGAACACTGAA.

This clone has a count of ten or more. The read gets to within 3 residues of the CDR3 end, and the germline J gene fills in the rest. The genes are TRBV5-6 and TRBJ1-1, with a tentative D call TRBD1 (6 bases). There are 13 residues in the CDR3. Per germline, CDR1 SGHDT and CDR2 YYEEEE. Trimming took off 2 bases at V and 5 bases at J, with 10 bases between the two ends. CDR3 bases read: TGTGCCAGCAGCTTAGGGGGAATAACTGAA. It codes for CASSLGGITE. The entire CDR3 sequence reads CASSLGGITEAFF.

This clone was seen at least ten times. The read falls 3 residues short of the CDR3 end, and the missing part is taken from the germline J gene. The chain uses TRBV6-2 or TRBV6-3 and TRBJ2-7; D call uncertain. V was cut by 4 bases and J by 6 bases, with 10 bases left in between. CDR1 and CDR2 (germline): MNHEY, SVGEGT. This CDR3 has 12 amino acids. The CDR3 reads CASSSRYGEQYF. The sequenced CDR3 bases are TGTGCCAGCAGTTCCCGATACGGCGAG.

At least ten counts were recorded for this clone. Sequencing ends 3 residues short of the CDR3 end; the germline J gene provides the rest. The chain links TRBV5-4 to TRBJ1-6, with TRBD1 identical over 7 bases. The CDR3 is made up of 14 amino acids. Germline trimming cut 0 bases from V and 8 bases from J; bases unmatched to any gene: 2. Germline V CDR1 and CDR2: SGHNT, YYREEE (reference sequence). The sequenced CDR3 bases are TGTGCCAGCAGCTTGGGGGACAGACATTCACCC. Translating gives CASSLGDRHSP. The full CDR3 reads CASSLGDRHSPLHF.

A few counts support this clone. The read finishes 3 residues shy of the CDR3 end, and the germline J gene is used to complete it. The chain joins TRBV7-9 to TRBJ1-4; no clear D. The CDR3 covers 15 residues. The germline V and J ends were trimmed by 0 bases and 7 bases, with 12 bases remaining between them. The germline V gene has CDR1 SEHNR and CDR2 FQNEAQ (reference sequence). Incomplete CDR3 DNA: TGTGCCAGCAGCTTAGCGTTTAGATCGGGTGAAAAA. The encoded protein is CASSLAFRSGEK. The full-length CDR3 reads as CASSLAFRSGEKLFF.

This clone was counted ten times or more. The read stops 3 residues short of the end of the CDR3; the missing end is completed from the germline J gene. V usage is TRBV7-9 and J usage is TRBJ2-1, with TRBD2 identical over 11 bases. The germline V gene encodes CDR1 SEHNR and CDR2 FQNEAQ (reference sequence). The length of the CDR3 is 13 residues. Germline trimming cut 6 bases from V and 8 bases from J; bases unmatched to any gene: 3. The covered CDR3 bases are TGTGCCAGCAGAACTAGCGGGGGTGATGAG. Amino acids: CASRTSGGDE. The full CDR3 protein is CASRTSGGDEQFF.

This clone came up many times. The CDR3: CSARVASGANEQFF. The DNA read from the CDR3 is TGCAGTGCTAGAGTGGCTAGCGGGGCCAATGAG. This chain joins TRBV20-1 and TRBJ2-1; 9 positions agree with TRBD2. The sequenced fragment ends 3 residues before the CDR3 boundary, so the rest is inferred from the germline J gene. Per germline, CDR1 DFQATT and CDR2 SNEGSKA (reference sequence). CDR3 size: 14 residues. The V segment lost 1 base and the J segment 6 bases; nucleotides outside the gene matches: 4.

This clone was observed many times. The read comes to an end 3 residues before the CDR3 does, leaving the germline J gene to fill in the end. The genes are TRBV5-1 and TRBJ2-5; 12 bases fit TRBD2. The germline V gene has CDR1 SGHRS and CDR2 YFSETQ. The CDR3 consists of 16 residues. The V gene end was trimmed by 4 bases and the J gene end by 1 base; junction bases not matched to a gene: 5. The part of the CDR3 DNA that was read is TGCGCCAGCAGCATTACTAGCGGGGGGATCCAAGAGACC. Protein sequence: CASSITSGGIQET. The complete CDR3 protein is CASSITSGGIQETQYF.

In the case of this clone: With the read ending 3 residues before the CDR3 end, the germline J gene is used to fill in that end. The chain joins TRBV18 to TRBJ1-3, with D hard to call. Per the germline V gene, CDR1 is KGHSH and CDR2 is LQKENI. This CDR3 spans 16 amino acids. Trimming stripped 0 bases from V and 8 bases from J, with 17 bases between. The DNA read from the CDR3 is TGTGCCAGCTCACCACCCTCGTCTTTCCGGGGTGACACC. Translation gives CASSPPSSFRGDT. The entire CDR3 protein is CASSPPSSFRGDTIYF.

Regarding this clone: The read ends 3 residues early relative to the CDR3; the germline J gene fills the gap. This chain joins TRBV19 and TRBJ1-5; 8 positions agree with TRBD1. With 3 bases clipped from V and 5 bases from J, the junction kept 3 bases outside the gene matches. Looked up from germline, CDR1 is LNHDA and CDR2 is SQIVND (reference sequence). This CDR3 spans 14 amino acids. This chain's CDR3 is CASSIGTGYQPQHF. CDR3 bases read: TGTGCCAGTAGTATCGGGACAGGATATCAGCCC.

This clone has ten or more counts. From the germline J gene comes the end of the CDR3, since the read stops 3 residues before it. The V gene is TRBV4-1, the J gene TRBJ1-2, with TRBD1 as a possible D gene (6 bases). Per the germline V gene, CDR1 is MGHRA and CDR2 is YSYEKL. The CDR3 runs 16 residues. The CDR3 sequence: CASSQEETQGVRGYTF. The sequenced part of the CDR3 DNA is TGCGCCAGCAGCCAAGAGGAGACACAGGGAGTCAGGGGC.

This clone was detected many times. The CDR3 end falls 3 residues outside the read, so it is completed with the germline J gene. The gene calls are TRBV10-1 and TRBJ2-7, with D unresolved. Germline assignment: CDR1 WNHNN and CDR2 SYGVQD (reference sequence). CDR3 length equals 12 residues. The V gene lost 3 bases and the J gene lost 0 bases, with 3 bases spanning the gap. CDR3: CASSDYSYEQYF. The covered CDR3 bases are TGCGCCAGCAGTGATTACTCCTACGAG.

This clone was seen repeatedly, ten times or more. The read terminates 3 residues ahead of where the CDR3 ends, so the germline J gene completes it. The chain links TRBV10-2 to TRBJ2-2; TRBD2 matches at 8 bases. CDR3 length equals 15 residues. After removal of 4 bases from V and 6 bases from J, the junction contained 7 bases not matched to a gene. The germline CDR1 and CDR2 sequences are WSHSY and SAAADI. The CDR3 is CASSVPGGHAGELFF. CDR3 DNA, as far as it was read: TGCGCCAGCAGTGTTCCGGGGGGGCACGCCGGGGAG.

This clone has ten or more counts. The read gets to within 3 residues of the CDR3 end, and the germline J gene fills in the rest. The rearrangement joins TRBV24-1 to TRBJ2-1; a weak D match, TRBD1 (5 bases). Per the germline V gene, CDR1 is KGHDR and CDR2 is SFDVKD. The V and J ends lost 3 bases and 5 bases respectively, with 10 bases between them. The length of the CDR3 is 14 residues. Partial CDR3 DNA: TGTGCCACCAGTGATCCCCAGGGCCACAATGAG. It is translated as CATSDPQGHNE. The CDR3, in full, reads CATSDPQGHNEQFF.

Of note for this clone: The CDR3 is cut off 3 residues early in the read; its end comes from the germline J gene. J is TRBJ2-4 and V is TRBV7-2; D gene uncertain. Germline CDR1 SGHTA, CDR2 FQGNSA. CDR3 length: 14 residues. This chain's CDR3 is CASSLGSFGLLQYF. CDR3 bases read: TGTGCCAGCAGCTTAGGGTCATTCGGTTTGCTT.

In its sample, this clone was seen many times. The read stops 3 residues short of the end of the CDR3; the missing end is completed from the germline J gene. V usage is TRBV12-3 or TRBV12-4 and J usage is TRBJ1-5, with TRBD1 as a possible D gene (6 bases). The CDR3 totals 18 residues. The ends were cut back, 2 bases at V and 3 bases at J, with 20 bases in the middle. CDR3 DNA, as far as it was read: TGTGCCAGCAGTTTATGGGGGGTAGGGGGGGGCATCAATCAGCCC. It encodes CASSLWGVGGGINQP. The CDR3, in full, reads CASSLWGVGGGINQPQHF.

This clone came up many times. The sequenced fragment ends 3 residues before the CDR3 boundary, so the rest is inferred from the germline J gene. This sequence joins TRBV6-2 or TRBV6-3 and TRBJ2-3; TRBD1 might be the D (5 bases). The V end was cut by 2 bases, the J end by 4 bases, with 10 bases between. CDR1 and CDR2 from the germline V gene are MNHEY and SVGEGT. This CDR3 has 14 residues. The sequenced part of the CDR3 DNA is TGTGCCAGCAGTTACCAGGCAGGGCCAGATACG. Translated, it gives CASSYQAGPDT. The full CDR3 sequence reads CASSYQAGPDTQYF.